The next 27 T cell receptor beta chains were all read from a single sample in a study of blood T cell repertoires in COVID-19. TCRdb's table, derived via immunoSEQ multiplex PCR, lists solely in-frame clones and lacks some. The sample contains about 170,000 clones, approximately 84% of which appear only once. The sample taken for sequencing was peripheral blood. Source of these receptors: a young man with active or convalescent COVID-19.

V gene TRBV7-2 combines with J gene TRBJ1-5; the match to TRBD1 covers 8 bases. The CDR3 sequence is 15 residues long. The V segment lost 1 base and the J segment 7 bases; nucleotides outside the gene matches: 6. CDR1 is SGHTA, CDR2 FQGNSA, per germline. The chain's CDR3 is CASSLGQGLGQPQHF. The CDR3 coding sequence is TGTGCCAGCAGCTTAGGACAGGGGTTGGGACAGCCCCAGCATTTT.

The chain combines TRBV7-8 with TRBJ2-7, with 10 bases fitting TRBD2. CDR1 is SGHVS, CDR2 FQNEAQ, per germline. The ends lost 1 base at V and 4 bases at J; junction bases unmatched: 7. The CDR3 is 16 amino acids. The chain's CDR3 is CASSLGSSGSQYEQYF. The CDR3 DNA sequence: TGTGCCAGCAGCTTAGGATCTAGCGGGAGTCAGTACGAGCAGTACTTC. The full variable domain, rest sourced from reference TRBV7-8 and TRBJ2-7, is GAGVSQSPRYKVAKRGQDVALRCDPISGHVSLFWYQQALGQGPEFLTYFQNEAQLDKSGLPSDRFFAERPEGSVSTLKIQRTQQEDSAVYLCASSLGSSGSQYEQYFGPGTRLTVT.

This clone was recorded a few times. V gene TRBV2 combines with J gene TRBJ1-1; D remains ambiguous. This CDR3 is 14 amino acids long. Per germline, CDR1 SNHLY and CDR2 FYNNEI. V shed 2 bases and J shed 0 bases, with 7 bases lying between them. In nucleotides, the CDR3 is TGTGCCAGCAGTGAATTAGCCATGAACACTGAAGCTTTCTTT. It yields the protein CASSELAMNTEAFF.

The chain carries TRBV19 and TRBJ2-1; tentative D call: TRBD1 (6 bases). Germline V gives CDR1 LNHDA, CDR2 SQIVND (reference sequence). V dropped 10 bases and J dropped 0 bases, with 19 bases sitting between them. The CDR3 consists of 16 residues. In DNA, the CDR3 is TGTGCCACCAAGACGCAACAGGGAAGCTCCTACAATGAGCAGTTCTTC. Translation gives CATKTQQGSSYNEQFF.

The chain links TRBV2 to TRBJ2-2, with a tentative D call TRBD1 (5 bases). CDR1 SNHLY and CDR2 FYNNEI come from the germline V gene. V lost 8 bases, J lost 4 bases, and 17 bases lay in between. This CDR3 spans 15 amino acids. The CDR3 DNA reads TGTGCCAGCCAACGGCAGGGTTTTGCCACCGGGGAGCTGTTTTTT. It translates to CASQRQGFATGELFF.

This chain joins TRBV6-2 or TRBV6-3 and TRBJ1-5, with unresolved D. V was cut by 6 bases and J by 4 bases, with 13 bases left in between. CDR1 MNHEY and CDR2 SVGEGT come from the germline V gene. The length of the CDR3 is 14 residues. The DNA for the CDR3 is TGTGCCAGCAGCCCCTATTCAAAGAATCAGCCCCAGCATTTT. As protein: CASSPYSKNQPQHF.

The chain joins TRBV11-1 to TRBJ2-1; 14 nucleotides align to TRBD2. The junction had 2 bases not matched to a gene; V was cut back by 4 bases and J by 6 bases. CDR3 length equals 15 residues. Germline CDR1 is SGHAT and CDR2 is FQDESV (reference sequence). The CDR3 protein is CASSWGLAGANEQFF. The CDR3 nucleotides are TGTGCCAGCAGCTGGGGACTAGCGGGAGCCAATGAGCAGTTCTTC.

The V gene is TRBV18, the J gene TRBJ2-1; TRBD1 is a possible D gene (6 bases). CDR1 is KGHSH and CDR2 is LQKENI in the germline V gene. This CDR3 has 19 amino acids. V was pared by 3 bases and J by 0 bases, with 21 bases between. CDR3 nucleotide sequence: TGTGCCAGCTCACCCCGTACCCAACAGGGTCCGAGCTCCTACAATGAGCAGTTCTTC. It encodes CASSPRTQQGPSSYNEQFF.

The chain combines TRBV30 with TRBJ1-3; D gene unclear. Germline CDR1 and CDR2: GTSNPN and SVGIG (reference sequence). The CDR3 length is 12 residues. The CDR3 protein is CGARLFGNTIYF. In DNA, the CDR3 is TGTGGGGCCAGATTGTTCGGAAACACCATATATTTT.

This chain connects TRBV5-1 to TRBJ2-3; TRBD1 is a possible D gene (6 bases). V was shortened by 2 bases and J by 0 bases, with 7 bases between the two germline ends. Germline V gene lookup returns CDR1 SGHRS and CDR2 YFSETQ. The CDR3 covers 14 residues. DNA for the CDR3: TGCGCCAGCAGCTTACAGGGAAGCACAGATACGCAGTATTTT. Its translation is CASSLQGSTDTQYF.

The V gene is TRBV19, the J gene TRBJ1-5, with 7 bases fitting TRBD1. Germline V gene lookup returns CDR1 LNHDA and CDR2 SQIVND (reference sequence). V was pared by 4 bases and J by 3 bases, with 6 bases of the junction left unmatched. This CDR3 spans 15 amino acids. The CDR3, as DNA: TGTGCCAGTAGTACCCGACAGGGCTTCAATCAGCCCCAGCATTTT. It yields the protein CASSTRQGFNQPQHF.

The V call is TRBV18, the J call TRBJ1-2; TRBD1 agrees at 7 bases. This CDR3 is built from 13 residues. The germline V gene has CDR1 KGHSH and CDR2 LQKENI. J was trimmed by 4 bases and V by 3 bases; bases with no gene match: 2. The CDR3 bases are TGTGCCAGCTCACCCAGGGACAGCTATGGCTACACCTTC. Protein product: CASSPRDSYGYTF.

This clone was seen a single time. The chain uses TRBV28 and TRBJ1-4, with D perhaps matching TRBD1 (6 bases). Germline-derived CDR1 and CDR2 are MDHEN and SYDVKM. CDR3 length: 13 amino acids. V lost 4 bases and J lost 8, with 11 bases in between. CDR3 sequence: CASSSGHQEKLFF. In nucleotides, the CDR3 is TGTGCCAGCAGTTCGGGACACCAGGAAAAACTGTTTTTT.

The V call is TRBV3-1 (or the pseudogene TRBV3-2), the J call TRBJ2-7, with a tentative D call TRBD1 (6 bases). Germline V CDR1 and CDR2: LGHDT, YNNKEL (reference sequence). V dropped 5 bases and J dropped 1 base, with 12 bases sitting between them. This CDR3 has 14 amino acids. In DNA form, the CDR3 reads TGTGCCAGCAGCTCATTGGGGGCTTCCTACGAGCAGTACTTC. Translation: CASSSLGASYEQYF.

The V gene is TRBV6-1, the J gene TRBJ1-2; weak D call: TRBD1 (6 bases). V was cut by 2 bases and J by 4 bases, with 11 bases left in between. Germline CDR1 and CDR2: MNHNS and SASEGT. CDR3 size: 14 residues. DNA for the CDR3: TGTGCCAGCAGTGAAACGGCAGGGGCCTATGGCTACACCTTC. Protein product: CASSETAGAYGYTF.

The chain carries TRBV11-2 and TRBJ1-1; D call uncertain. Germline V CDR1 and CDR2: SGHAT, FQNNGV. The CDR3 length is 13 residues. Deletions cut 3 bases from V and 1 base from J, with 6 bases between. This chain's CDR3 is CASSFNRNTEAFF. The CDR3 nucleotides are TGTGCCAGCAGCTTCAACAGGAACACTGAAGCTTTCTTT.

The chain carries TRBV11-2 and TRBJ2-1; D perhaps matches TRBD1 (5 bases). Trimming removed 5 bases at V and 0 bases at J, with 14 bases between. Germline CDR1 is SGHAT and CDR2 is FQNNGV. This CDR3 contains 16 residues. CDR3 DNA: TGTGCCAGCAGCCTACTCGGACACGGCTCCTACAATGAGCAGTTCTTC. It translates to CASSLLGHGSYNEQFF. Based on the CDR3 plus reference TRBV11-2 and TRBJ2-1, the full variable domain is EAGVAQSPRYKIIEKRQSVAFWCNPISGHATLYWYQQILGQGPKLLIQFQNNGVVDDSQLPKDRFSAERLKGVDSTLKIQPAKLEDSAVYLCASSLLGHGSYNEQFFGPGTRLTVL.

CDR3: CASSFSGGATDTQYF. CDR3 DNA: TGCGCCAGCAGCTTTAGCGGGGGGGCGACAGATACGCAGTATTTT. The gene calls are TRBV5-1 and TRBJ2-3; 11 bases align to TRBD2. Trimming took 2 bases from V and 3 from J; bases not matched to a gene: 2. The CDR3 is 15 residues long. Per the germline V gene, CDR1 is SGHRS and CDR2 is YFSETQ.

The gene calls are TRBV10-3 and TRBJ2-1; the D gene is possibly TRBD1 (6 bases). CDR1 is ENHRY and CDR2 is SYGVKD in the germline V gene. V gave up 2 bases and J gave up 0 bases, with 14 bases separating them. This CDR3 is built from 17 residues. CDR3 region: CAISEPGDRSSYNEQFF. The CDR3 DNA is TGTGCCATCAGTGAGCCCGGAGACAGGAGCTCCTACAATGAGCAGTTCTTC.

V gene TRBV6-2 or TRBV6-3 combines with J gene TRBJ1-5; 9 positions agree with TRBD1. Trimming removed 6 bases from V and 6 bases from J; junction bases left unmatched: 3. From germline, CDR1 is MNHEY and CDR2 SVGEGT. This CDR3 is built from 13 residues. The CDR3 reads CASSGTGFQPQHF. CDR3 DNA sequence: TGTGCCAGCAGCGGGACAGGGTTTCAGCCCCAGCATTTT.

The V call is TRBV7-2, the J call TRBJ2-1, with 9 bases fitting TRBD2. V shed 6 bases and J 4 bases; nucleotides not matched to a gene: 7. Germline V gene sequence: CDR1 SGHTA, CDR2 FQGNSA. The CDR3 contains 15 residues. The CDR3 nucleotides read TGTGCCAGCAGTTTAACTAGCGGGCAATACAATGAGCAGTTCTTC. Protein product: CASSLTSGQYNEQFF. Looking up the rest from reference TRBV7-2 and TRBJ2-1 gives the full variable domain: GAGVSQSPSNKVTEKGKDVELRCDPISGHTALYWYRQSLGQGLEFLIYFQGNSAPDKSGLPSDRFSAERTGGSVSTLTIQRTQQEDSAVYLCASSLTSGQYNEQFFGPGTRLTVL.

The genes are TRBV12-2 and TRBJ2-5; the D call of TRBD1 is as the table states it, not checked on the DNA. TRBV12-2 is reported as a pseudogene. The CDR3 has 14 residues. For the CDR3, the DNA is TGTGCAAGTCGCTTCTCGGACAGGTGGGCGACCCAGTACTTC. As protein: CASRFSDRWATQYF.

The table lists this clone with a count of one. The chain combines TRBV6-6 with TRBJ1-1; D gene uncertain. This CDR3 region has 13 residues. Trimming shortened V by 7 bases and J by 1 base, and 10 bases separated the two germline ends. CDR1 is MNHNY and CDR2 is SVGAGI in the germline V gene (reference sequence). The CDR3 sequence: CASTQKQNTEAFF. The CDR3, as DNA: TGTGCCAGCACTCAGAAACAGAACACTGAAGCTTTCTTT.

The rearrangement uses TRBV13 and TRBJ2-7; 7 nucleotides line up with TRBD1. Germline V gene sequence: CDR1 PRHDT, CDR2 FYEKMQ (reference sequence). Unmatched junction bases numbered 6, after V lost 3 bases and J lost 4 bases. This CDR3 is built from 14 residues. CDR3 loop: CASSFRTGVYEQYF. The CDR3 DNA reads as TGTGCCAGCAGCTTTAGAACAGGGGTATACGAGCAGTACTTC. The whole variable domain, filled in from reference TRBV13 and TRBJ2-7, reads AAGVIQSPRHLIKEKRETATLKCYPIPRHDTVYWYQQGPGQDPQFLISFYEKMQSDKGSIPDRFSAQQFSDYHSELNMSSLELGDSALYFCASSFRTGVYEQYFGPGTRLTVT.

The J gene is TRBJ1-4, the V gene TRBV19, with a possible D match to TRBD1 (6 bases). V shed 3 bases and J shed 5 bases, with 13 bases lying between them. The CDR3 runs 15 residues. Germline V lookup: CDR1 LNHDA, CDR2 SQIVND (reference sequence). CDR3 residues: CASSIFSGGNEKLFF. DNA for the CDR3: TGTGCCAGTAGTATTTTTTCGGGGGGCAATGAAAAACTGTTTTTT.

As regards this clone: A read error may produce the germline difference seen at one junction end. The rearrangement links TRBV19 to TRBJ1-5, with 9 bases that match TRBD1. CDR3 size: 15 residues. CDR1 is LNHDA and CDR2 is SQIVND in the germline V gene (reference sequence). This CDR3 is CASRIGQGWNQPQHF. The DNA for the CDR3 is TGTGCCAGTAGAATAGGACAGGGGTGGAATCAGCCCCAGCATTTT.

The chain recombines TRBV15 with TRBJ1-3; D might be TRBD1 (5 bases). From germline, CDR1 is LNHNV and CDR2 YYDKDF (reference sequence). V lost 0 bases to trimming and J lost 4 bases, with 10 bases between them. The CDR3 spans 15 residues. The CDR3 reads CATSRDWGRGNTIYF. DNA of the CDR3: TGTGCCACCAGCAGAGATTGGGGGAGGGGAAACACCATATATTTT.